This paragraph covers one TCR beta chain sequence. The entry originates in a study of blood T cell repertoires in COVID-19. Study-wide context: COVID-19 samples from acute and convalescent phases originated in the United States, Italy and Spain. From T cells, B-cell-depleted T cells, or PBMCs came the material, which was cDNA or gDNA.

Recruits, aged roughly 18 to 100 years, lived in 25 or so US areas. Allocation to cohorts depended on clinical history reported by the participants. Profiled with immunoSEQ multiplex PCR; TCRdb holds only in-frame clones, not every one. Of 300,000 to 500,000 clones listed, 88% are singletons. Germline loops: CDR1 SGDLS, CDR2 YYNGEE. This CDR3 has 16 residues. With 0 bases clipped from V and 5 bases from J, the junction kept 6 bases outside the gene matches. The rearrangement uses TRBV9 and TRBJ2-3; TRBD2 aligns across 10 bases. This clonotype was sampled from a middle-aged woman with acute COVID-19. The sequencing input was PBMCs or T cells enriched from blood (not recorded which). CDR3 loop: CASSVVDSGGIDTQYF. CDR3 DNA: TGTGCCAGCAGCGTAGTAGATAGCGGGGGGATAGATACGCAGTATTTT.